The 20 T cell receptor beta chains reported below all come from one sample, sequenced in a study of PD-L1 blockade in urothelial cancer. The data were produced by immunoSEQ multiplex PCR, yet TCRdb's version contains in-frame clones alone and is incomplete. Of 84,000 or so clones in the sample, about 84% were seen once. This sample's time point: pretreatment peripheral blood. The specimen comprised PBMCs, sampled around atezolizumab (anti-PD-L1) treatment. The receptor source for this set is a man in his fifties or sixties with urothelial cancer.

The sample holds a few counts of this clone. CDR3 nucleotide sequence: TGTGCCAGCAGCTCGGAGGCCACTGAAGCTTTCTTT. The encoded protein is CASSSEATEAFF. The rearrangement joins TRBV11-3 to TRBJ1-1; D uncertain. In germline, CDR1 is SGHNT, CDR2 YENEEA. The germline V and J ends were trimmed by 4 bases and 4 bases, with 7 bases remaining between them. This CDR3 spans 12 amino acids.

The V gene is TRBV10-3, the J gene TRBJ2-2; 8 bases map to TRBD1. The J segment lost 7 bases and the V segment lost 6 bases, leaving 10 bases of the junction unmatched. The germline gives CDR1 ENHRY, CDR2 SYGVKD. The CDR3 extends over 15 amino acids. For the CDR3, the DNA is TGTGCCATCAGCGCGGTCGGCAGGGGGCTCGGGGAGCTGTTTTTT. Amino acid sequence: CAISAVGRGLGELFF.

The chain links TRBV10-3 to TRBJ1-2; 10 nucleotides agree with TRBD1. CDR1 and CDR2 from the germline V gene are ENHRY and SYGVKD. The CDR3 is made up of 19 amino acids. The junction had 12 bases not matched to a gene; V was cut back by 0 bases and J by 2 bases. The CDR3 DNA reads as TGTGCCATCAGTGAGTCGGGACAGGGGTTTTGGCGGATGAACTATGGCTACACCTTC. Amino acids: CAISESGQGFWRMNYGYTF.

This clone was counted at least ten times. V gene TRBV6-6 combines with J gene TRBJ2-5, with D possibly TRBD2 on 7 matching bases. Germline V gives CDR1 MNHNY, CDR2 SVGAGI (reference sequence). The CDR3 has 14 residues. The V and J ends lost 6 bases and 2 bases respectively, with 13 bases between them. Here the CDR3 DNA reads TGTGCCAGCAGGAGGGGGGGCGGACAAGAGACCCAGTACTTC. Amino acid sequence: CASRRGGGQETQYF.

The J gene is TRBJ2-1, the V gene TRBV6-1; 12 bases line up with TRBD2. This CDR3 contains 15 residues. Trimming took 6 bases from V and 8 from J; bases not matched to a gene: 8. CDR1 and CDR2 from the germline V gene are MNHNS and SASEGT. The CDR3 here is CASRGTSGRTHEQFF. The CDR3 DNA follows: TGTGCCAGCAGGGGAACTAGCGGGAGGACCCATGAGCAGTTCTTC.

The chain joins TRBV4-1 to TRBJ2-3; TRBD2 aligns across 8 bases. V lost 0 bases, J lost 4 bases, and 6 bases stayed unmatched. The CDR3 consists of 16 residues. Germline CDR1 and CDR2: MGHRA and YSYEKL. CDR3 nucleotide sequence: TGCGCCAGCAGCCAAGAAGTGTCCGGGGGGGCAGATACGCAGTATTTT. It specifies CASSQEVSGGADTQYF.

This chain uses TRBV28 with TRBJ2-7; D gene unclear. The CDR3 consists of 12 residues. V was shortened by 3 bases and J by 3 bases, with 6 bases between the two germline ends. CDR1 and CDR2 from the germline V gene are MDHEN and SYDVKM. The DNA for the CDR3 is TGTGCCAGCAGTTTTGGAGACTACGAGCAGTACTTC. Translating it yields CASSFGDYEQYF.

V is TRBV9 and J is TRBJ1-4, with D maybe TRBD1 (5 bases). The germline V gene encodes CDR1 SGDLS and CDR2 YYNGEE. Trimming shortened V by 3 bases and J by 8 bases, and 14 bases separated the two germline ends. The CDR3 sequence is 14 residues long. The CDR3 bases are TGTGCCAGCAGCGCAGGGTCGGGGGGGGAAAAACTGTTTTTT. Protein product: CASSAGSGGEKLFF.

The gene calls are TRBV6-6 and TRBJ2-5, with TRBD1 matching 7 bases. Germline values: CDR1 MNHNY, CDR2 SVGAGI (reference sequence). The CDR3 has 13 amino acids. With 2 bases clipped from V and 4 bases from J, the junction kept 1 base outside the gene matches. The chain's CDR3 is CASSYRGRETQYF. Here the CDR3 DNA reads TGTGCCAGCAGTTACAGGGGGCGAGAGACCCAGTACTTC.

The gene calls are TRBV5-1 and TRBJ2-1; 7 positions agree with TRBD1. Per the germline V gene, CDR1 is SGHRS and CDR2 is YFSETQ. V was clipped by 0 bases and J by 4 bases; unmatched bases: 4. CDR3 length equals 15 residues. The CDR3 DNA reads TGCGCCAGCAGCTTGGAGGTGGGACAGTACAATGAGCAGTTCTTC. It encodes CASSLEVGQYNEQFF.

V is TRBV9 and J is TRBJ2-4, with 7 nucleotides matching TRBD2. Germline CDR1 is SGDLS and CDR2 is YYNGEE. V shed 2 bases, J shed 0 bases, and the junction held 17 bases outside the gene matches. This CDR3 comprises 20 residues. For the CDR3, the DNA is TGTGCCAGCAGCGTTCAAACGGGGAGGGTGTGGGTGATAGCCAAAAACATTCAGTACTTC. The encoded protein is CASSVQTGRVWVIAKNIQYF.

The chain employs TRBV6-6 and TRBJ2-1; D remains unclear. The germline CDR1 and CDR2 sequences are MNHNY and SVGAGI (reference sequence). V was pared by 0 bases and J by 7 bases, with 10 bases between. This CDR3 is 14 amino acids long. The CDR3 DNA sequence: TGTGCCAGCAGTTACTCGTGGAGTAGGAATGAGCAGTTCTTC. It translates to CASSYSWSRNEQFF.

The V call is TRBV2, the J call TRBJ2-7; 9 bases align to TRBD1. The V segment lost 7 bases and the J segment 3 bases; nucleotides outside the gene matches: 7. Per germline, CDR1 SNHLY and CDR2 FYNNEI. The CDR3 runs to 14 residues. This CDR3 is CASTPGTGIYEQYF. The CDR3 coding sequence is TGTGCCAGCACTCCCGGGACAGGGATCTACGAGCAGTACTTC.

The rearrangement links TRBV7-9 to TRBJ1-2; D might be TRBD1 (5 bases). This CDR3 region has 12 residues. The germline V and J ends were trimmed by 5 bases and 8 bases, with 12 bases remaining between them. Per germline, CDR1 SEHNR and CDR2 FQNEAQ (reference sequence). The CDR3 DNA reads as TGTGCCAGCAGCGTGCAGGGCCCCGGCTACACCTTC. Encoded protein: CASSVQGPGYTF.

The chain links TRBV15 to TRBJ1-2, with 9 bases that match TRBD1. CDR3 length: 16 amino acids. V lost 3 bases, J lost 1 base, and 6 bases stayed unmatched. The germline CDR1 and CDR2 sequences are LNHNV and YYDKDF (reference sequence). The chain's CDR3 is CATSRRTGADNYGYTF. The CDR3 nucleotides are TGTGCCACCAGCAGGAGGACAGGGGCCGATAACTATGGCTACACCTTC.

The chain joins TRBV7-2 to TRBJ2-1, with 10 bases that match TRBD2. The trim removed 11 bases at V and 10 bases at J, leaving 17 bases unmatched. The CDR3 sequence is 15 residues long. Germline loops: CDR1 SGHTA, CDR2 FQGNSA. CDR3 sequence (DNA): TGTGCCTGCACCCGGGGCCTAGCGGGAGTAGGGGAGCAGTTCTTC. Its protein is CACTRGLAGVGEQFF.

V and J are TRBV5-6 and TRBJ1-1; tentatively, D is TRBD1 (5 bases). This CDR3 region has 13 residues. Germline V CDR1 and CDR2: SGHDT, YYEEEE. Trimming took 0 bases from V and 11 from J, leaving 14 bases between them. The CDR3 bases are TGTGCCAGCAGCTTGGAAGGGGCTGGGTTGGCTTTCTTT. Translation gives CASSLEGAGLAFF.

This clone showed up just once. This sequence joins TRBV2 and TRBJ1-2, with 10 nucleotides matching TRBD1. The V segment lost 7 bases and the J segment 4 bases; nucleotides outside the gene matches: 12. Germline V gene lookup returns CDR1 SNHLY and CDR2 FYNNEI. The CDR3 spans 16 residues. The CDR3 DNA is TGTGCCAGCACCATAGACAGGGGGCGGCGCGTCTATGGCTACACCTTC. This gives the protein CASTIDRGRRVYGYTF.

The chain couples TRBV11-2 to TRBJ1-3; D remains unclear. Germline assignment: CDR1 SGHAT and CDR2 FQNNGV. The germline V and J ends were trimmed by 1 base and 2 bases, with 15 bases remaining between them. The CDR3 is 17 residues long. CDR3 sequence reads: CASSLGIWAAPGNTIYF. The DNA for the CDR3 is TGTGCCAGCAGCTTAGGAATTTGGGCAGCTCCTGGAAACACCATATATTTT.

This chain links TRBV30 with TRBJ2-3; 8 bases are a match to TRBD2. CDR3 length: 14 residues. With 5 bases clipped from V and 6 bases from J, the junction kept 10 bases outside the gene matches. Germline V gene data show CDR1 as GTSNPN and CDR2 as SVGIG (reference sequence). CDR3 DNA sequence: TGTGCCTGGGGGTTGGGTAGCGGGGTGGATACGCAGTATTTT. This translates into CAWGLGSGVDTQYF.